This TCR beta chain was obtained from a study of blood T cell repertoires in COVID-19. About the study: The United States, Italy and Spain supplied acute and convalescent COVID-19 samples.

As originally analysed: Reference gene primer amplification gave nucleated cell count estimates. Assay used: immunoSEQ multiplex PCR; TCRdb lists only in-frame clones, some missing. V and J calls and clone size are those listed in that table; D and trimming were worked out from the DNA. The table includes fewer than 450,000 clones, 88% detected once. V was pared by 2 bases and J by 2 bases, with 6 bases between. This CDR3 comprises 13 residues. Germline V lookup: CDR1 MNHEY, CDR2 SVGAGI. Living in 24 US areas, the participants were between roughly 18 and 95 years of age. Clinical history as reported by participants underpinned cohort assignment. This clone appeared a single time.

Sequenced sample: PBMCs or T cells enriched from blood (not recorded which). The TCR originated in a woman aged 18-30 years who had recovered from COVID-19. The rearrangement uses TRBV6-5 and TRBJ1-1; D is unclear. CDR3 region: CASSYQVNTEAFF. The DNA of the CDR3 is TGTGCCAGCAGTTACCAGGTAAACACTGAAGCTTTCTTT.